This is a list of T cell receptor beta chains from one sample in a study of T cell responses to AZD1222 COVID-19 vaccine. Clones were sequenced by immunoSEQ multiplex PCR, and TCRdb holds only the in-frame ones, with some missing. The sample lists more than 150,000 clones, 85% to 95% occurring once. This specimen was peripheral blood, taken on day 0 of AZD1222 vaccination. These receptors all come from an adult in good health. CDR3s include the opening cysteine and the closing phenylalanine or tryptophan. Each record gives: D gene, J gene, clone size, V gene, CDR3 protein, CDR3 DNA. D genes are given only for firm matches. Clone size appears in some rows only: once, few, many, or a class for an expanded clone.

d_call: NA; j_call: TRBJ1-1; clone_size: NA; v_call: TRBV14; cdr3_aa: CASSPTNEEAFF; cdr3_nt: TGTGCCAGCAGCCCTACTAATGAAGAAGCTTTCTTT
d_call: NA; j_call: TRBJ1-1; clone_size: NA; v_call: TRBV6-5; cdr3_aa: CASSHREKSTEAFF; cdr3_nt: TGTGCCAGCAGCCACAGGGAAAAGAGCACTGAAGCTTTCTTT
d_call: NA; j_call: TRBJ2-5; clone_size: NA; v_call: TRBV9; cdr3_aa: CASSVGLASQETQYF; cdr3_nt: TGTGCCAGCAGCGTAGGGCTAGCGTCTCAAGAGACCCAGTACTTC
d_call: TRBD1; j_call: TRBJ1-4; clone_size: NA; v_call: TRBV4-3; cdr3_aa: CASSRAGTVNEKLFF; cdr3_nt: TGCGCCAGCAGCCGGGCCGGGACAGTTAATGAAAAACTGTTTTTT
d_call: NA; j_call: TRBJ1-5; clone_size: NA; v_call: TRBV4-3; cdr3_aa: CASSQDRTLGAQHF; cdr3_nt: TGCGCCAGCAGCCAAGACCGGACCCTCGGGGCCCAGCATTTT
d_call: TRBD1; j_call: TRBJ2-7; clone_size: NA; v_call: TRBV3-1/TRBV3-2; cdr3_aa: CASSITGGYEQYF; cdr3_nt: TGTGCCAGCAGCATAACAGGGGGCTACGAGCAGTACTTC
d_call: NA; j_call: TRBJ1-1; clone_size: once; v_call: TRBV10-2; cdr3_aa: CASSEWQKEAFF; cdr3_nt: TGCGCCAGCAGTGAATGGCAGAAGGAAGCTTTCTTT
d_call: NA; j_call: TRBJ2-7; clone_size: NA; v_call: TRBV19; cdr3_aa: CASSSGHSYEQYF; cdr3_nt: TGTGCCAGTTCCTCGGGGCACAGCTACGAGCAGTACTTC
d_call: NA; j_call: TRBJ2-7; clone_size: NA; v_call: TRBV28; cdr3_aa: CASSTPAPGHHYEQYF; cdr3_nt: TGTGCCAGCAGTACCCCCGCGCCGGGACACCACTACGAGCAGTACTTC
d_call: NA; j_call: TRBJ2-7; clone_size: few; v_call: TRBV10-1; cdr3_aa: CASSEGDTYEQYF; cdr3_nt: TGCGCCAGCAGTGAAGGCGATACCTACGAGCAGTACTTC
d_call: NA; j_call: TRBJ1-4; clone_size: NA; v_call: TRBV6-5; cdr3_aa: CASRMNDKLFF; cdr3_nt: TGTGCCAGCAGAATGAATGATAAACTGTTTTTT
d_call: TRBD1; j_call: TRBJ1-1; clone_size: NA; v_call: TRBV18; cdr3_aa: CASSPRDRTFGSTEAFF; cdr3_nt: TGTGCCAGCTCACCACGGGACAGAACCTTCGGAAGCACTGAAGCTTTCTTT
d_call: NA; j_call: TRBJ2-2; clone_size: NA; v_call: TRBV12-3/TRBV12-4; cdr3_aa: CASTYLNTGELFF; cdr3_nt: TGTGCCAGCACCTACCTGAACACCGGGGAGCTGTTTTTT
d_call: NA; j_call: TRBJ1-5; clone_size: NA; v_call: TRBV5-5; cdr3_aa: CASSGDGSSNQPQHF; cdr3_nt: TGTGCCAGCAGCGGGGACGGCAGCTCAAATCAGCCCCAGCATTTT
d_call: TRBD2; j_call: TRBJ2-1; clone_size: NA; v_call: TRBV6-5; cdr3_aa: CASSSRLLAKNEQFF; cdr3_nt: TGTGCCAGCAGTTCCCGCTTACTAGCGAAAAATGAGCAGTTCTTC
d_call: NA; j_call: TRBJ2-1; clone_size: NA; v_call: TRBV7-2; cdr3_aa: CASSLAWTNNEQFF; cdr3_nt: TGTGCCAGCAGCTTAGCGTGGACAAACAATGAGCAGTTCTTC
d_call: TRBD2; j_call: TRBJ2-7; clone_size: NA; v_call: TRBV6-5; cdr3_aa: CASSRTSGTYEQYF; cdr3_nt: TGTGCCAGCAGTCGGACTAGCGGGACCTACGAGCAGTACTTC
d_call: NA; j_call: TRBJ2-3; clone_size: NA; v_call: TRBV10-3; cdr3_aa: CAISDHGGISDTQYF; cdr3_nt: TGTGCCATCAGTGATCACGGCGGGATTTCAGATACGCAGTATTTT
d_call: NA; j_call: TRBJ1-2; clone_size: NA; v_call: TRBV28; cdr3_aa: CASSPLGTPGGYTF; cdr3_nt: TGTGCCAGCAGTCCACTTGGCACGCCGGGCGGCTACACCTTC
d_call: TRBD1; j_call: TRBJ1-4; clone_size: NA; v_call: TRBV5-4; cdr3_aa: CASSPSGTGVEKLFF; cdr3_nt: TGTGCCAGCAGCCCCTCCGGGACAGGGGTTGAAAAACTGTTTTTT
d_call: TRBD1; j_call: TRBJ1-2; clone_size: once; v_call: TRBV4-1; cdr3_aa: CASSPDRGNGYTF; cdr3_nt: TGCGCCAGCAGCCCGGACAGGGGTAATGGCTACACCTTC